This T cell receptor beta chain originates from a study of T cell repertoires in cytomegalovirus infection. This clonotype was picked up a small number of times. TCRdb called the reads again in MiXCR, with one record for every CDR3 protein. The sample records fewer than 85,000 distinct CDR3 sequences, 4% being singletons. The CDR3 length is 13 residues. The V gene lost 3 bases and the J gene lost 4 bases, with 10 bases spanning the gap. Germline V gives CDR1 SGHVS, CDR2 FQNEAQ. This rearrangement joins TRBV7-8 to TRBJ2-7; a weak D match, TRBD2 (5 bases). The TCR originated in a human donor in good health (CMV status not recorded). Some clones in this sample may be carry-over from other donors' samples. The sequencing sample was made of PBMCs. This chain's CDR3 is CASSFDREYEQYF. In DNA form, the CDR3 reads TGTGCCAGCAGCTTCGACCGGGAATACGAGCAGTACTTC.